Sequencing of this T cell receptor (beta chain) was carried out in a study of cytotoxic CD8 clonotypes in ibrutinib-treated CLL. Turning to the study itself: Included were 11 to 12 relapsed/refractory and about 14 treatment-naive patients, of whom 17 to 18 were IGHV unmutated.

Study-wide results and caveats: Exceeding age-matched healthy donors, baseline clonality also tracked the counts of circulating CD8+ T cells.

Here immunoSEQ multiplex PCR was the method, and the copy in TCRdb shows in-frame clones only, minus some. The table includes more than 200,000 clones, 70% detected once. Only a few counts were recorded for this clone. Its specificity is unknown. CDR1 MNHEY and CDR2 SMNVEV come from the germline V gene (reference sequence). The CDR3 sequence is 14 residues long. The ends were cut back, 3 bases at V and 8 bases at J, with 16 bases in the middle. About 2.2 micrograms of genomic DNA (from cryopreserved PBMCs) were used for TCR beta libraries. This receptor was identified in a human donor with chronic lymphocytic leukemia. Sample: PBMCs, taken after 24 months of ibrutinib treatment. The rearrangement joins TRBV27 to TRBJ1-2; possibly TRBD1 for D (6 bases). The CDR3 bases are TGTGCCAGCAGTTTTAGGGACACTTATTCAGGCTACACCTTC. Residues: CASSFRDTYSGYTF.